The following is a T cell receptor beta chain sequence with its context. Each CDR3 protein is one row after TCRdb ran MiXCR on the 5' RACE reads. Seen here are around 98,000 distinct CDR3 sequences, about 16% observed once, and the top ten hold over 5%. The data were taken from a study of T cells of healthy individuals. Germline lookup yields CDR1 MNHEY and CDR2 SVGEGT. The CDR3 length is 15 residues. The germline V and J ends were trimmed by 6 bases and 2 bases, with 14 bases remaining between them. The chain couples TRBV6-2 or TRBV6-3 to TRBJ2-1; tentatively, D is TRBD1 (6 bases). This sequence originates from a human donor in good health. CDR3 amino acids: CASSPLRGTYNEQFF. In DNA, the CDR3 is TGTGCCAGCAGCCCATTGAGGGGGACCTACAATGAGCAGTTCTTC.